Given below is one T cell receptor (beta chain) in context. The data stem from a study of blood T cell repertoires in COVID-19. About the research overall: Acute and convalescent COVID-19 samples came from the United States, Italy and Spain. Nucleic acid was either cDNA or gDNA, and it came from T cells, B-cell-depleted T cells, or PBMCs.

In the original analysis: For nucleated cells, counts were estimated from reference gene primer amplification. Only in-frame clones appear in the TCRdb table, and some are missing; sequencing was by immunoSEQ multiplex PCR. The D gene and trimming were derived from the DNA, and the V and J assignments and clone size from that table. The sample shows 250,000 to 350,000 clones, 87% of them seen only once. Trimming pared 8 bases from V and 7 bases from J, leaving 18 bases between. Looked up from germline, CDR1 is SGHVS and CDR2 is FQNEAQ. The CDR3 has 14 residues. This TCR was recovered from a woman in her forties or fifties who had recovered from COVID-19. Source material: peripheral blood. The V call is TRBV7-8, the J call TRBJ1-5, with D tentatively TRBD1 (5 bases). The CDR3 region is CASHSGGEGQPQHF. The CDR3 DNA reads TGTGCCAGCCACTCGGGGGGGGAAGGCCAGCCCCAGCATTTT.